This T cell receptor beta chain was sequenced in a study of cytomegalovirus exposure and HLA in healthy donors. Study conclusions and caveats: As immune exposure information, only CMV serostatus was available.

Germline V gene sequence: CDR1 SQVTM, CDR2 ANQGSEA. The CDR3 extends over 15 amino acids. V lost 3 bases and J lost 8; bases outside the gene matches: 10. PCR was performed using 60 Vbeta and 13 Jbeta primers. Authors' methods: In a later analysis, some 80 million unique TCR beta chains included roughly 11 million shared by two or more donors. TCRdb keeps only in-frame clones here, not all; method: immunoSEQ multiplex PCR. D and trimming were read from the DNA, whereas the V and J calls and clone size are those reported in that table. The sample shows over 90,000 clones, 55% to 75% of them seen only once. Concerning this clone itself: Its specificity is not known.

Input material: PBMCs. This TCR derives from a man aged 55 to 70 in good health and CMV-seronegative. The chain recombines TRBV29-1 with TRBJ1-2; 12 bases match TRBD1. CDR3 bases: TGCAGCGTTGAGTATGGGACAGGGGGCGGTCGCGGCTACACCTTC. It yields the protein CSVEYGTGGGRGYTF.